One sample yielded the 27 T cell receptor beta chains listed below, sequenced in a study of cytomegalovirus exposure and HLA in healthy donors (dated by TCRdb to 2016 to 2017). The library came from the immunoSEQ multiplex PCR assay. The multiplex PCR relied on a mix of 60 forward primers for TCR Vbeta segments and 13 reverse primers for TCR Jbeta segments. In its TCRdb copy, this immuneACCESS table keeps in-frame sequences only and misses some clones. Where compared with another copy, unresolved V genes explain less than half of these, and the others have no known cause. Present in this sample are approximately 150,000 clones, around 75% of which were seen just once. Around 3.1% of the sample goes to the ten largest clones. Sequences were obtained from PBMCs. These receptors were taken from a male donor in good health and CMV-seronegative.

This chain links TRBV9 with TRBJ1-5; D is possibly TRBD1 (6 bases). The V gene lost 3 bases and the J gene lost 1 base, with 11 bases spanning the gap. The CDR3 is 15 amino acids. Looked up from germline, CDR1 is SGDLS and CDR2 is YYNGEE. Written as DNA, the CDR3 is TGTGCCAGCAGCGAGGGGGTAGGGAGCAATCAGCCCCAGCATTTT. This sequence encodes CASSEGVGSNQPQHF.

The chain employs TRBV2 and TRBJ2-2; 7 bases map to TRBD1. Germline V gene sequence: CDR1 SNHLY, CDR2 FYNNEI. The CDR3 is 14 amino acids. V lost 6 bases to trimming and J lost 7 bases; unmatched junction nucleotides: 8. CDR3: CASRETGTVGELFF. The CDR3 bases are TGTGCCAGCAGAGAGACAGGGACGGTCGGGGAGCTGTTTTTT.

CDR3 protein: CASSLAGLARSTDTQYF. The DNA for the CDR3 is TGTGCCAGCAGTCTAGCTGGACTAGCGCGTAGCACAGATACGCAGTATTTT. The rearrangement joins TRBV7-9 to TRBJ2-3; 9 bases match TRBD2. The CDR3 has 17 residues. CDR1 and CDR2 from the germline V gene are SEHNR and FQNEAQ (reference sequence). Germline trimming cut 6 bases from V and 0 bases from J; bases unmatched to any gene: 10.

This chain joins TRBV19 and TRBJ2-5; D perhaps matches TRBD2 (6 bases). Trimming cost V 11 bases and J 5 bases, with 15 bases left between them. CDR1 LNHDA and CDR2 SQIVND come from the germline V gene (reference sequence). The CDR3 is made up of 12 amino acids. The CDR3 protein is CASRGAGETQYF. The DNA for the CDR3 is TGTGCCTCACGAGGGGCGGGGGAGACCCAGTACTTC.

Written as DNA, the CDR3 is TGTGCCAGCAGTTGGGACAGGGAGAATGAAAAACTGTTTTTT. Translating it yields CASSWDRENEKLFF. The chain couples TRBV27 to TRBJ1-4, with TRBD1 identical over 9 bases. The CDR3 has 14 residues. The germline V gene encodes CDR1 MNHEY and CDR2 SMNVEV (reference sequence). The V and J ends lost 4 bases and 5 bases, in that order; junction bases with no gene match: 2.

The gene calls are TRBV9 and TRBJ2-1; D is perhaps TRBD2 (5 bases). The CDR3 spans 15 residues. V lost 0 bases, J lost 6 bases, and 13 bases lay in between. Per germline, CDR1 SGDLS and CDR2 YYNGEE. Here the CDR3 reads CASSVGGEWSNEQFF. CDR3 sequence (DNA): TGTGCCAGCAGCGTAGGGGGAGAGTGGTCCAATGAGCAGTTCTTC.

There are a few counts of this clone. The rearrangement links TRBV6-5 to TRBJ1-1, with D perhaps matching TRBD1 (5 bases). Trimming removed 7 bases at V and 0 bases at J, with 12 bases between. The CDR3 sequence is 14 residues long. Germline CDR1 is MNHEY and CDR2 is SVGAGI. This CDR3 is CASTGGVMNTEAFF. The CDR3 coding sequence is TGTGCCAGCACTGGGGGGGTCATGAACACTGAAGCTTTCTTT.

The rearrangement joins TRBV5-4 to TRBJ2-7, with 9 bases aligning to TRBD1. Germline V CDR1 and CDR2: SGHNT, YYREEE (reference sequence). The CDR3 spans 15 residues. J was trimmed by 2 bases and V by 4 bases; bases with no gene match: 7. CDR3 bases: TGTGCCAGCAGCCCGGGTACAGGGGGCCCCTACGAGCAGTACTTC. Protein: CASSPGTGGPYEQYF.

The genes are TRBV9 and TRBJ2-1; TRBD2 might be the D (5 bases). Germline V lookup: CDR1 SGDLS, CDR2 YYNGEE. The CDR3 extends over 13 amino acids. The V end was cut by 0 bases, the J end by 8 bases, with 9 bases between. In nucleotides, the CDR3 is TGTGCCAGCAGCGTAGCTCCGAGGGATGAGCAGTTCTTC. Translating it yields CASSVAPRDEQFF.

A remark on this clone: One end of the junction is discordant with germline, which a read error may explain. This chain connects TRBV7-2 to TRBJ2-1; the match to TRBD2 covers 10 bases. The CDR3 consists of 14 residues. Germline V CDR1 and CDR2: SGHTA, FQGNSA. The CDR3 DNA follows: TGTGCCAGCAGCCTAGCGGGGGCTTCAAGTGAGCAGTTCTTC. It translates to CASSLAGASSEQFF.

V and J are TRBV21-1 and TRBJ2-5; the table's D call TRBD2 went unverified against the DNA. TRBV21-1 is assigned pseudogene status. The CDR3 is 17 amino acids. The CDR3 region is CASSKETGGGVRETQYF. The CDR3 DNA follows: TGTGCCAGCAGCAAAGAGACTGGGGGAGGGGTGCGAGAGACCCAGTACTTC.

The chain combines TRBV4-2 with TRBJ2-1, with 11 bases identical to TRBD2. CDR3 length: 16 residues. Trimming cost V 3 bases and J 10 bases; bases outside gene matches: 11. Germline loops: CDR1 LGHNA, CDR2 YNFKEQ. Here the CDR3 DNA reads TGTGCCAGCAGCCAGGCACTAGCGGGGGAAGACCCCGAGCAGTTCTTC. Its protein is CASSQALAGEDPEQFF.

This clone has only a few counts. This chain joins TRBV11-3 and TRBJ2-3, with TRBD2 identical over 9 bases. Germline CDR1 and CDR2: SGHNT and YENEEA. The trim removed 1 base at V and 4 bases at J, leaving 3 bases unmatched. The CDR3 covers 15 residues. In nucleotides, the CDR3 is TGTGCCAGCAGCTTAGGCGGGAGGGCTGCAGATACGCAGTATTTT. It specifies CASSLGGRAADTQYF.

J is TRBJ2-7 and V is TRBV7-2; 7 nucleotides align to TRBD1. The CDR3 sequence is 15 residues long. Germline CDR1 and CDR2: SGHTA and FQGNSA. V lost 0 bases, J lost 2 bases, and 4 bases stayed unmatched. The CDR3 DNA reads as TGTGCCAGCAGCTTAGCACAGGGGTGGACCTACGAGCAGTACTTC. This codes for CASSLAQGWTYEQYF.

The rearrangement links TRBV5-1 to TRBJ2-7; D might be TRBD2 (5 bases). From germline, CDR1 is SGHRS and CDR2 YFSETQ. CDR3 length: 14 amino acids. V lost 1 base and J 0 bases, leaving 8 bases between the germline ends. The CDR3 is CASSLSGNSYEQYF. CDR3 in DNA: TGCGCCAGCAGCTTGTCGGGGAACTCCTACGAGCAGTACTTC.

In its sample, this clone was seen a few times. The chain combines TRBV2 with TRBJ1-1; 7 bases are shared with TRBD1. V trimming: 6 bases; J trimming: 1 base; junction bases outside the gene matches: 5. The V gene's germline CDR1 is SNHLY and CDR2 FYNNEI. The CDR3 sequence is 14 residues long. CDR3 nucleotide sequence: TGTGCCAGCAGAAATCAGGGGGAGAACACTGAAGCTTTCTTT. Protein sequence: CASRNQGENTEAFF. The full variable domain, its missing parts supplied by reference TRBV2 and TRBJ1-1, is EPEVTQTPSHQVTQMGQEVILRCVPISNHLYFYWYRQILGQKVEFLVSFYNNEISEKSEIFDDQFSVERPDGSNFTLKIRSTKLEDSAMYFCASRNQGENTEAFFGQGTRLTVV.

This chain uses TRBV21-1 with TRBJ1-6; TRBD1, the table's D call, lacks a check against the DNA. TRBV21-1 is tagged as a pseudogene. There are 16 residues in the CDR3. The CDR3 bases are TGTGCCAGCAAGGCAAGGGGGCGAACGGCTGATTCACCCCTCCACTTT. Amino acids: CASKARGRTADSPLHF.

This chain links TRBV28 with TRBJ1-4; D remains ambiguous. V lost 6 bases to trimming and J lost 8 bases, with 7 bases between them. Germline CDR1 reads MDHEN; CDR2 reads SYDVKM. The CDR3 has 11 amino acids. CDR3 region: CASRVREKLFF. The CDR3 DNA reads as TGTGCCAGCAGGGTTCGGGAAAAACTGTTTTTT.

The chain joins TRBV7-2 to TRBJ2-4, with D perhaps TRBD1 (6 bases). Germline V gene data show CDR1 as SGHTA and CDR2 as FQGNSA. Deletions cut 0 bases from V and 8 bases from J, with 14 bases between. The CDR3 sequence is 15 residues long. The CDR3: CASSLAGQRTDIQYF. The CDR3 coding sequence is TGTGCCAGCAGCTTAGCTGGACAGCGAACGGACATTCAGTACTTC.

This sequence joins TRBV5-1 and TRBJ2-5; TRBD1 is a possible D gene (6 bases). V was cut by 2 bases and J by 4 bases, with 12 bases left in between. The CDR3 is 14 residues long. Germline CDR1 reads SGHRS; CDR2 reads YFSETQ. CDR3 region: CASSLSGQRETQYF. DNA of the CDR3: TGCGCCAGCAGCTTATCCGGACAGAGAGAGACCCAGTACTTC.

This chain joins TRBV5-1 and TRBJ2-7; D not resolved. The CDR3 loop spans 12 amino acids. The V gene's germline CDR1 is SGHRS and CDR2 YFSETQ. Between the trimmed V and J ends, which lost 0 bases and 6 bases, there was a span of 7 bases. The CDR3 protein is CASSLDGSEQYF. CDR3 bases: TGCGCCAGCAGCTTGGATGGCAGCGAGCAGTACTTC.

The V gene is TRBV28, the J gene TRBJ1-4; D is possibly TRBD1 (6 bases). CDR3 length: 14 residues. Trimming removed 2 bases from V and 8 bases from J, with 12 bases in between. CDR1 and CDR2 from the germline V gene are MDHEN and SYDVKM. This chain's CDR3 is CASSLRGGWEKLFF. CDR3 nucleotide sequence: TGTGCCAGCAGTTTACGAGGGGGTTGGGAAAAACTGTTTTTT.

The genes are TRBV18 and TRBJ1-4; 9 bases agree with TRBD1. Looked up from germline, CDR1 is KGHSH and CDR2 is LQKENI. The CDR3 loop spans 15 amino acids. V shed 3 bases, J shed 7 bases, and the junction held 6 bases outside the gene matches. The CDR3 DNA sequence: TGTGCCAGCTCACCGTCCGGGACAGGGTCTGAAAAACTGTTTTTT. Amino acids: CASSPSGTGSEKLFF. Full variable domain (remainder filled in from reference TRBV18 and TRBJ1-4): NAGVMQNPRHLVRRRGQEARLRCSPMKGHSHVYWYRQLPEEGLKFMVYLQKENIIDESGMPKERFSAEFPKEGPSILRIQQVVRGDSAAYFCASSPSGTGSEKLFFGSGTQLSVL.

V is TRBV6-1 and J is TRBJ1-5, with D tentatively TRBD1 (6 bases). The V and J ends lost 5 bases and 4 bases respectively, with 12 bases between them. Germline V gene lookup returns CDR1 MNHNS and CDR2 SASEGT. The CDR3 consists of 14 residues. CDR3 DNA: TGTGCCAGCAGTCTGATGGACAGAAATCAGCCCCAGCATTTT. Protein: CASSLMDRNQPQHF.

The chain is built from TRBV9 and TRBJ2-1; TRBD1 might be the D (5 bases). Trimming cost V 3 bases and J 0 bases, with 13 bases left between them. This CDR3 spans 16 amino acids. Germline CDR1 SGDLS, CDR2 YYNGEE. The CDR3 loop is CASSGRQLSSYNEQFF. In nucleotides, the CDR3 is TGTGCCAGCAGCGGGCGACAGCTGAGCTCCTACAATGAGCAGTTCTTC.

The chain combines TRBV6-6 with TRBJ2-3; D might be TRBD1 (6 bases). CDR3 length equals 14 residues. The germline V gene has CDR1 MNHNY and CDR2 SVGAGI (reference sequence). V was clipped by 4 bases and J by 3 bases, with 11 bases between them. CDR3 sequence (DNA): TGTGCCAGCAGTTCGTCAGGGGTGACAGATACGCAGTATTTT. Translating gives CASSSSGVTDTQYF.

V usage is TRBV18 and J usage is TRBJ2-7; D remains ambiguous. Trimming removed 3 bases at V and 5 bases at J, with 20 bases between. Germline values: CDR1 KGHSH, CDR2 LQKENI. The CDR3 is 16 amino acids. This chain's CDR3 is CASSPYRSDKSNEQYF. The CDR3, as DNA: TGTGCCAGCTCACCGTATCGGTCTGACAAATCAAACGAGCAGTACTTC. Full variable domain (rest looked up from reference TRBV18 and TRBJ2-7): NAGVMQNPRHLVRRRGQEARLRCSPMKGHSHVYWYRQLPEEGLKFMVYLQKENIIDESGMPKERFSAEFPKEGPSILRIQQVVRGDSAAYFCASSPYRSDKSNEQYFGPGTRLTVT.